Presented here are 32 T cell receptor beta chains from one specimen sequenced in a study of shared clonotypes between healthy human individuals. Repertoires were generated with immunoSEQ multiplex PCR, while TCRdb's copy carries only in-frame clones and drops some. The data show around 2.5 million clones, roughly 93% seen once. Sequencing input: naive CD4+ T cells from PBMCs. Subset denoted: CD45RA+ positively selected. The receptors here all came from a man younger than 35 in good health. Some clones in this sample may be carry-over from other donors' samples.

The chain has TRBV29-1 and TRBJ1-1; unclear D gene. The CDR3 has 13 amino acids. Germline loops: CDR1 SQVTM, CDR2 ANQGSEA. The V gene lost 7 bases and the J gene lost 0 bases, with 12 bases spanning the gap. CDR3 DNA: TGCAGCGGAGGCGGGCGGCTGAACACTGAAGCTTTCTTT. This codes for CSGGGRLNTEAFF.

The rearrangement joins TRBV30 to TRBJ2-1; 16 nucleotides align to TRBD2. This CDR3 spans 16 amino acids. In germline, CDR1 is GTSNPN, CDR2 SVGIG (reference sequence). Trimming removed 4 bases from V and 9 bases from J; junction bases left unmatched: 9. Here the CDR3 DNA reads TGTGCCTGGAAGGGACTAGCGGGAGGGCCCACCGGTGAGCAGTTCTTC. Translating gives CAWKGLAGGPTGEQFF.

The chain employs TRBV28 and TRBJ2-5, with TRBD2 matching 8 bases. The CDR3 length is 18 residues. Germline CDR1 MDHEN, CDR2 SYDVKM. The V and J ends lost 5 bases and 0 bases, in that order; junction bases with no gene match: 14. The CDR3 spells CASSTVPGGARDQETQYF. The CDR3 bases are TGTGCCAGCAGTACCGTCCCGGGGGGGGCCCGTGACCAAGAGACCCAGTACTTC.

The CDR3 region has the DNA TGTGCCAGCAGGCGGACAGGGGCCGGGGAGCTGTTTTTT. Amino acid sequence: CASRRTGAGELFF. The rearrangement uses TRBV5-6 and TRBJ2-2; 9 bases agree with TRBD1. The CDR3 sequence is 13 residues long. The V and J ends lost 5 bases and 6 bases, in that order; junction bases with no gene match: 2. Germline V CDR1 and CDR2: SGHDT, YYEEEE.

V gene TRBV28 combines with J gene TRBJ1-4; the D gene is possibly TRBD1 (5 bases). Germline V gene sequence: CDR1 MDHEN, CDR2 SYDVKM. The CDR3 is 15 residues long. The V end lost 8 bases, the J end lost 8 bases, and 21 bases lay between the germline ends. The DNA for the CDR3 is TGTGCCAGCGGAAAACAGGAGCCATGGGTCGAAAAACTGTTTTTT. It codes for CASGKQEPWVEKLFF. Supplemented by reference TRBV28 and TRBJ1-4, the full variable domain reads DVKVTQSSRYLVKRTGEKVFLECVQDMDHENMFWYRQDPGLGLRLIYFSYDVKMKEKGDIPEGYSVSREKKERFSLILESASTNQTSMYLCASGKQEPWVEKLFFGSGTQLSVL.

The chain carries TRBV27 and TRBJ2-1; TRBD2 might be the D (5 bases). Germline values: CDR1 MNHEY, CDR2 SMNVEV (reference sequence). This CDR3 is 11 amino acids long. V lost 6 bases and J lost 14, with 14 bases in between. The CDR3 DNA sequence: TGTGCCAGCAGCCAACTAGGGCGGGAGTTCTTC. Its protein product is CASSQLGREFF.

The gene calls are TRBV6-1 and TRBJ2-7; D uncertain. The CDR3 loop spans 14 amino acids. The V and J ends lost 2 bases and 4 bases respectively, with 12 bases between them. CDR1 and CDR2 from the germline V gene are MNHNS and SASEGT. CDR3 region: CASSEYARQYEQYF. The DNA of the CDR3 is TGTGCCAGCAGTGAATATGCCAGGCAATACGAGCAGTACTTC.

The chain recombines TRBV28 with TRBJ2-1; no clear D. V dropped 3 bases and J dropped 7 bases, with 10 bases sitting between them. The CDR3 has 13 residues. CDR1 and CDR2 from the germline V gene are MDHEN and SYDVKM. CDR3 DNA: TGTGCCAGCAGTTTTCCCCATTTAAATGAGCAGTTCTTC. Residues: CASSFPHLNEQFF. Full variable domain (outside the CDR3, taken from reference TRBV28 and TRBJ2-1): DVKVTQSSRYLVKRTGEKVFLECVQDMDHENMFWYRQDPGLGLRLIYFSYDVKMKEKGDIPEGYSVSREKKERFSLILESASTNQTSMYLCASSFPHLNEQFFGPGTRLTVL.

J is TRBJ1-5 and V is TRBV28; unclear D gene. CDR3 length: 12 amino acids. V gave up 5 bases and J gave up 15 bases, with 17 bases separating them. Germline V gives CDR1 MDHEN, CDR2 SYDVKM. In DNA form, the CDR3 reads TGTGCCAGCAGTCTTGGGGAGACGGAACGGCATTTT. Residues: CASSLGETERHF.

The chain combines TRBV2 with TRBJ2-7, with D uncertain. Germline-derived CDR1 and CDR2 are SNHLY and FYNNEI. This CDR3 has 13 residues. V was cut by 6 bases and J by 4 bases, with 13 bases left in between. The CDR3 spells CASRKRWLYEQYF. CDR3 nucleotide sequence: TGTGCCAGCAGGAAGAGGTGGCTTTACGAGCAGTACTTC. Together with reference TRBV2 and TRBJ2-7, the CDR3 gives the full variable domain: EPEVTQTPSHQVTQMGQEVILRCVPISNHLYFYWYRQILGQKVEFLVSFYNNEISEKSEIFDDQFSVERPDGSNFTLKIRSTKLEDSAMYFCASRKRWLYEQYFGPGTRLTVT.

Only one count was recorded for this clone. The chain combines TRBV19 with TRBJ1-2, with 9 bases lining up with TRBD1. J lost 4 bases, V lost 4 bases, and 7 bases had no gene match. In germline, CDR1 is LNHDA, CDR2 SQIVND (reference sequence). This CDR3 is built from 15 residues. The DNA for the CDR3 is TGTGCCAGTAGTACGACAGACAGGGGGATCTATGGCTACACCTTC. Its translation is CASSTTDRGIYGYTF.

The CDR3 loop reads CASSLGSGQVTPGTEAFF. Written as DNA, the CDR3 is TGTGCCAGCAGCTTAGGTTCGGGACAGGTCACCCCGGGCACTGAAGCTTTCTTT. The chain is built from TRBV7-9 and TRBJ1-1; the match to TRBD1 covers 8 bases. Losses at the gene ends were 1 base for V and 4 bases for J; bases not matched to a gene: 14. The CDR3 spans 18 residues. Germline values: CDR1 SEHNR, CDR2 FQNEAQ (reference sequence).

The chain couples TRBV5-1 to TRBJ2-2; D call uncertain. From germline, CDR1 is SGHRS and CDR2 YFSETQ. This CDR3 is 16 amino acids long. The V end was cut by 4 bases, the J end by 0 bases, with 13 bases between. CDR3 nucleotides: TGCGCCAGCAGCCTCGTTGGGAATACGAACACCGGGGAGCTGTTTTTT. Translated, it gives CASSLVGNTNTGELFF. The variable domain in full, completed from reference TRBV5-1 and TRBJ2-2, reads KAGVTQTPRYLIKTRGQQVTLSCSPISGHRSVSWYQQTPGQGLQFLFEYFSETQRNKGNFPGRFSGRQFSNSRSEMNVSTLELGDSALYLCASSLVGNTNTGELFFGEGSRLTVL.

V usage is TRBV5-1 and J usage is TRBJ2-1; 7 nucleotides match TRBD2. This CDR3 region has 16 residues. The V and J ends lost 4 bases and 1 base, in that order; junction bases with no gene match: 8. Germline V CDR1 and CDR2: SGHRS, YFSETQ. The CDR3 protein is CASSAVAGQSYNEQFF. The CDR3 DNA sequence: TGCGCCAGCAGCGCAGTAGCGGGTCAATCCTACAATGAGCAGTTCTTC.

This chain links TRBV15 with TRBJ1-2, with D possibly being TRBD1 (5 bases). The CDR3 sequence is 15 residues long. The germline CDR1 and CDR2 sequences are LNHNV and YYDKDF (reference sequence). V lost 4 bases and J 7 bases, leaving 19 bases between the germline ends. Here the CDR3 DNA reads TGTGCCACCAGCAACTACCGGACCTCTGGGGGTGGCTACACCTTC. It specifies CATSNYRTSGGGYTF.

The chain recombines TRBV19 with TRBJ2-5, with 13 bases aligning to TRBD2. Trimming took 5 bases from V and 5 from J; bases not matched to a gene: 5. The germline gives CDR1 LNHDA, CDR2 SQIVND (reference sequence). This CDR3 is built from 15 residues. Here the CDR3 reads CASSLRTSGSETQYF. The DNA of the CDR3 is TGTGCCAGTAGTCTCCGGACTAGCGGGAGCGAGACCCAGTACTTC.

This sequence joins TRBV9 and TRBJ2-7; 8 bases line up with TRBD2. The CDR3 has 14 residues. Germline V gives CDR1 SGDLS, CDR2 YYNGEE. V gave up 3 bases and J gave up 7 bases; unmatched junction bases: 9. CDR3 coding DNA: TGTGCCAGCAGCGCGGGACTAGTCGTGGATGAGCAGTACTTC. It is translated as CASSAGLVVDEQYF.

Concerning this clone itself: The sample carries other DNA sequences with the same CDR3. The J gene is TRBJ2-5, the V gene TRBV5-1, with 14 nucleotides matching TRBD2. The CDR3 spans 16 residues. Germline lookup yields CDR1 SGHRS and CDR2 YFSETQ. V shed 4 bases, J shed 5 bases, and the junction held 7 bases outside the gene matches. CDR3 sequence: CASSLGLAGGPETQYF. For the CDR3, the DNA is TGCGCCAGCAGCCTCGGACTAGCGGGAGGTCCCGAGACCCAGTACTTC.

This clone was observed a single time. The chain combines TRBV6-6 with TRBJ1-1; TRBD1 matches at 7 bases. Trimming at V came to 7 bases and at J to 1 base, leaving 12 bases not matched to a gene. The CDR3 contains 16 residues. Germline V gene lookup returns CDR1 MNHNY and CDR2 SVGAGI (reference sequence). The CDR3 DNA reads TGTGCCAGCAATAGCAGACAGGGAGGGGGGAACACTGAAGCTTTCTTT. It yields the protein CASNSRQGGGNTEAFF.

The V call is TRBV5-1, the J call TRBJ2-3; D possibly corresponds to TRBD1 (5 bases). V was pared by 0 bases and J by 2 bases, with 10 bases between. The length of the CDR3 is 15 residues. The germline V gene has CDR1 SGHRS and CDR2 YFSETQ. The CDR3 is CASSLVGHFTDTQYF. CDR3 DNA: TGCGCCAGCAGCTTGGTGGGGCACTTCACAGATACGCAGTATTTT.

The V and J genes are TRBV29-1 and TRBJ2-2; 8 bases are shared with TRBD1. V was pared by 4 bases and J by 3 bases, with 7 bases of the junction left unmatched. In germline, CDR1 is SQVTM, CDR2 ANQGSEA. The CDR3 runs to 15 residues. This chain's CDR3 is CSVGGQGADTGELFF. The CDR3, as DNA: TGCAGCGTTGGTGGGCAGGGGGCGGACACCGGGGAGCTGTTTTTT.

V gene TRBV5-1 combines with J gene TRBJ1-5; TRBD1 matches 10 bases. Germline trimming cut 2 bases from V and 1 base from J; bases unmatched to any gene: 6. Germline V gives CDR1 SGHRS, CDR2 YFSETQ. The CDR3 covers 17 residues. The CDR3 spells CASSLGTGVGSNQPQHF. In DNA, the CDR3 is TGCGCCAGCAGCTTAGGGACAGGGGTCGGGAGCAATCAGCCCCAGCATTTT.

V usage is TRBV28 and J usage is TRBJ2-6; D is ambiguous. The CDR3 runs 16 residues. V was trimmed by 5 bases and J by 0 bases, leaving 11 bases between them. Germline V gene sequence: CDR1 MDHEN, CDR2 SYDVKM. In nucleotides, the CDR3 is TGTGCCAGCAGTCCTTACAGTCTCTCTGGGGCCAACGTCCTGACTTTC. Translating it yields CASSPYSLSGANVLTF.

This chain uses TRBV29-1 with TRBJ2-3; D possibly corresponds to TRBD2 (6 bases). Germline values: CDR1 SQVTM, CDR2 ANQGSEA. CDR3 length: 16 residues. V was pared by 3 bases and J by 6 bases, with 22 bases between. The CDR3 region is CSVDGFGSLHRDTQYF. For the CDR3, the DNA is TGCAGCGTTGACGGATTCGGGAGCCTCCACCGGGATACGCAGTATTTT.

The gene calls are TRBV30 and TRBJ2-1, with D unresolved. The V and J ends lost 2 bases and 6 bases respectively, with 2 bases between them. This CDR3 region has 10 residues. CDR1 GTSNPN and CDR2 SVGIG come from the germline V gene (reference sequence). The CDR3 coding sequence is TGTGCCTGGAGTAGCAATGAGCAGTTCTTC. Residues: CAWSSNEQFF.

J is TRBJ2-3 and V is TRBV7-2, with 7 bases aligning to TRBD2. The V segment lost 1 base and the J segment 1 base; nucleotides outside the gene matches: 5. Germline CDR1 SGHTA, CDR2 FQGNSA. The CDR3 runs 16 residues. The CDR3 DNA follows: TGTGCCAGCAGCTTAGGGGGAACTAGCGGCACAGATACGCAGTATTTT. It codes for CASSLGGTSGTDTQYF.

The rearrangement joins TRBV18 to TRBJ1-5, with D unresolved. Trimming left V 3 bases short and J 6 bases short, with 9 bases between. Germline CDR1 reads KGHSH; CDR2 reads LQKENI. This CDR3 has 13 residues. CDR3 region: CASSPGESQPQHF. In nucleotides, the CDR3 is TGTGCCAGCTCACCCGGGGAAAGTCAGCCCCAGCATTTT.

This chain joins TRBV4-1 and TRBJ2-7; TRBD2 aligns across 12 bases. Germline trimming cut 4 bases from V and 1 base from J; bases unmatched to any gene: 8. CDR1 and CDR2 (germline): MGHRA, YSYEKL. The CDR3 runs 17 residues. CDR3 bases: TGCGCCAGCAGCCGGATCGCACTAGCGGGAGGTTCCTACGAGCAGTACTTC. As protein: CASSRIALAGGSYEQYF.

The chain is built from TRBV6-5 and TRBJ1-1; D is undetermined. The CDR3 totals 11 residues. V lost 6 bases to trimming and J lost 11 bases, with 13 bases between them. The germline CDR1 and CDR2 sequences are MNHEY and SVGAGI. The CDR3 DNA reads TGTGCCAGCAGGGAGCTTGGAAGTGCTTTCTTT. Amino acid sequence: CASRELGSAFF.

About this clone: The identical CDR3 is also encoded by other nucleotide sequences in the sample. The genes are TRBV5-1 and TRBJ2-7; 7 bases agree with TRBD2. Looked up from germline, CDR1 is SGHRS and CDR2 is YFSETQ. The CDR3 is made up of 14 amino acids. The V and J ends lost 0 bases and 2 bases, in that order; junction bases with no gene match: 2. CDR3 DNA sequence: TGCGCCAGCAGCTTGGGACTAGCCCCCTACGAGCAGTACTTC. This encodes CASSLGLAPYEQYF.

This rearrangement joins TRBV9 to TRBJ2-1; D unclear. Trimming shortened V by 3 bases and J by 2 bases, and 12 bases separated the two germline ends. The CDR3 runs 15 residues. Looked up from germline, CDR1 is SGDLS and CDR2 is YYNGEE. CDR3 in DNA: TGTGCCAGCAGCGAGGCGGTAGGGACCTACAATGAGCAGTTCTTC. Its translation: CASSEAVGTYNEQFF.

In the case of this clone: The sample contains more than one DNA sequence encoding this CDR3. This CDR3 reads CASSLGGRDEKLFF. CDR3 DNA: TGTGCCAGCAGCCTCGGGGGGCGGGATGAAAAACTGTTTTTT. The chain combines TRBV28 with TRBJ1-4, with D tentatively TRBD1 (6 bases). V lost 6 bases, J lost 6 bases, and 14 bases lay in between. CDR1 and CDR2 (germline): MDHEN, SYDVKM. CDR3 length: 14 residues.